The 8 T cell receptor beta chains in this list originate from one sample, sequenced in a study of T cells expressing NK-cell markers. TCRdb re-analyzed the 5' RACE reads; it lists each CDR3 protein once, without DNA. This sample contains about 460,000 distinct CDR3 sequences. The specimen sequenced was blood T cells: a sorted CD56 or NKG2C T cell subset, CD4+ or CD8+ T cells, or bulk PBMC T cells (not recorded which). All receptors come from a woman between 45 and 65 years old in good health.

This chain uses TRBV5-1 with TRBJ1-6; TCRdb outputs TRBD1, but without DNA this stays unchecked. CDR3 length equals 16 residues. Per the germline V gene, CDR1 is SGHRS and CDR2 is YFSETQ. The CDR3: CASSFSPDSDHSPLHF.

V usage is TRBV18 and J usage is TRBJ2-1; TCRdb reports TRBD1, a call that lacks DNA to check it against. In germline, CDR1 is KGHSH, CDR2 LQKENI. CDR3 length equals 15 residues. CDR3 sequence: CASSPDRGVDNEQFF.

This sequence joins TRBV7-2 and TRBJ2-4; TCRdb outputs TRBD2, but without DNA this stays unchecked. Germline CDR1 reads SGHTA; CDR2 reads FQGNSA. This CDR3 region has 14 residues. Here the CDR3 reads CASSFRTSGGIQYF. Looking up the rest from reference TRBV7-2 and TRBJ2-4 gives the full variable domain: GAGVSQSPSNKVTEKGKDVELRCDPISGHTALYWYRQSLGQGLEFLIYFQGNSAPDKSGLPSDRFSAERTGGSVSTLTIQRTQQEDSAVYLCASSFRTSGGIQYFGAGTRLSVL.

This chain uses TRBV15 with TRBJ1-1; TCRdb calls TRBD1, which cannot be checked without DNA. The CDR3 sequence is 18 residues long. CDR1 LNHNV and CDR2 YYDKDF come from the germline V gene (reference sequence). The CDR3 here is CATSRKPGQGLSSTEAFF.

CDR3 sequence: CASSQARLQEKLFF. The chain combines TRBV4-1 with TRBJ1-4. Germline V gives CDR1 MGHRA, CDR2 YSYEKL. The CDR3 is 14 amino acids.

The CDR3 protein is CASRPDRAYNGYTF. The chain employs TRBV5-1 and TRBJ1-2; the D call of TRBD1 rests on TCRdb alone, since no DNA is present to check it. There are 14 residues in the CDR3. CDR1 is SGHRS, CDR2 YFSETQ, per germline.

The rearrangement joins TRBV5-1 to TRBJ2-5; TCRdb names TRBD2, which stays unverified in the absence of DNA. Per germline, CDR1 SGHRS and CDR2 YFSETQ. The CDR3 is made up of 15 amino acids. The CDR3: CASSRTSGGGETQYF.

The J gene is TRBJ1-4, the V gene TRBV20-1; TCRdb gives TRBD1 as the D gene, but with no DNA this cannot be confirmed. This CDR3 contains 19 residues. Germline values: CDR1 DFQATT, CDR2 SNEGSKA (reference sequence). The CDR3 here is CSARDDGTVDRWNNEKLFF.